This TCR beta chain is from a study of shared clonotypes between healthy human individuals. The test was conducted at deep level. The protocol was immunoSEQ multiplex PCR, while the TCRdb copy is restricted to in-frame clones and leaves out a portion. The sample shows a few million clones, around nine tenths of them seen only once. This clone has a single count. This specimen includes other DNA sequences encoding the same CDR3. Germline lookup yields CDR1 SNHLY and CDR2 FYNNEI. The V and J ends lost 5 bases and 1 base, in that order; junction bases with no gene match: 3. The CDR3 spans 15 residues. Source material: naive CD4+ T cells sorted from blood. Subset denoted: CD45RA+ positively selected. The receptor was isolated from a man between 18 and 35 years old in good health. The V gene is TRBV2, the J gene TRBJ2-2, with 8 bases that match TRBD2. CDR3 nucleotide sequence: TGTGCCAGCAGTCTCAGCGGGGGGAACACCGGGGAGCTGTTTTTT. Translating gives CASSLSGGNTGELFF.